This entry describes one T cell receptor (beta chain). Antigen specificity is unknown. The second PCR ran roughly 6 to 11 cycles with a sample-barcoded 5' primer and J-beta primers. A template-switch adaptor with 12 random nucleotides tagged each cDNA molecule. TCRdb reprocessed the 5' RACE reads via MiXCR and lists one record per CDR3 protein. There are around 1,900,000 distinct CDR3 sequences in the sample; about 39% occur only once, and more than 20% lies in the top ten. This entry is derived from a study of blood T cells in healthy people across ages. Points from the study as a whole: The fall in TCR beta diversity per million T cells was roughly linear with age. Any conclusive comparison of naive versus antigen-experienced cells was prevented by using unsorted PBMCs. TCR beta diversity tracked closely with naive T cell percentage.

The CDR3 spans 15 residues. Germline values: CDR1 SGDLS, CDR2 YYNGEE. Losses at the gene ends were 7 bases for V and 4 bases for J; bases not matched to a gene: 7. The source material was blood. This chain joins TRBV9 and TRBJ2-1, with 11 nucleotides matching TRBD2. The TCR originated in a human donor in good health. The CDR3 nucleotides read TGTGCCAGCCAGAGGACTAGCGGGCGATACAATGAGCAGTTCTTC. Its translation: CASQRTSGRYNEQFF.